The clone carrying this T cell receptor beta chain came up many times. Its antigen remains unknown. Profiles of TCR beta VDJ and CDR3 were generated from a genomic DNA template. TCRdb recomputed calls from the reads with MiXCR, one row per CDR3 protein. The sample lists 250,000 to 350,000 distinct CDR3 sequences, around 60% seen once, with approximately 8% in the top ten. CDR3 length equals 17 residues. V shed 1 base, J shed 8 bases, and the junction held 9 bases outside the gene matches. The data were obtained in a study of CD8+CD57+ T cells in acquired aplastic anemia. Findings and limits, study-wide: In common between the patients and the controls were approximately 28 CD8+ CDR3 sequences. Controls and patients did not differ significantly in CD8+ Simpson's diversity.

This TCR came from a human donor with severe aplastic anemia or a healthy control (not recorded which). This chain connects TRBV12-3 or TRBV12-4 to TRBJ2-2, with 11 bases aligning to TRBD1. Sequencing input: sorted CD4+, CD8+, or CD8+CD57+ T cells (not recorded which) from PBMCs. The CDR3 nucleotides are TGTGCCAGCAGTTTAGAGGTGGGACAGGGGGTGTCGGGGGAGCTGTTTTTT. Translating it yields CASSLEVGQGVSGELFF.